The rows below give T cell receptor beta chains drawn from one sample of a study of identical twins. TCRdb passed the 5' RACE reads through MiXCR, listing each CDR3 protein once. The repertoire consists of roughly 230,000 distinct CDR3 sequences, with around 8% occurring once and the leading ten covering about 3%. In addition, the sample was reused for a study of yellow fever vaccine responses in identical twins.

Material: CD8+ T cells sorted from blood. Source of these receptors: a woman aged 18-35 years in good health. Both conserved end residues are part of each CDR3. D genes are given only for firm matches. Rows may omit the clone size; those that give it use once, few, many or a size class.

abundance	v_gene	j_gene	d_gene	CDR3aa	CDR3nt
-	TRBV6-2/TRBV6-3	TRBJ2-1	-	CASSYMTGDRKQFF	TGTGCCAGCAGTTATATGACTGGAGATAGGAAGCAGTTCTTC
many	TRBV21-1	TRBJ2-3	-	CASSKHEDTQYF	TGTGCCAGCAGCAAACACGAAGATACGCAGTATTTT
many	TRBV6-2/TRBV6-3	TRBJ2-7	-	CASRLLPSYEQYF	TGTGCCAGCAGACTGTTACCGTCCTACGAGCAGTACTTC
few	TRBV6-5	TRBJ1-1	-	CASSFASIGTEAFF	TGTGCCAGCAGTTTCGCATCCATAGGCACTGAAGCTTTCTTT
few	TRBV2	TRBJ2-6	-	CASIDIAGANVLTF	TGTGCCAGCATAGACATTGCTGGGGCCAACGTCCTGACTTTC
many	TRBV9	TRBJ1-5	-	CASSVGGTQPQHF	TGTGCCAGCAGCGTAGGGGGGACCCAGCCCCAGCATTTT
few	TRBV27	TRBJ2-2	-	CASSIGTANTGELFF	TGTGCCAGCAGTATCGGGACGGCGAACACCGGGGAGCTGTTTTTT
few	TRBV4-3	TRBJ2-7	TRBD1	CASSPETGTDYEQYF	TGCGCCAGCAGCCCAGAAACCGGGACAGACTACGAGCAGTACTTC
-	TRBV5-6	TRBJ2-5	-	CASSPSWGASYVTQYF	TGTGCCAGCAGCCCATCATGGGGCGCCTCATATGTGACCCAGTACTTC
few	TRBV11-2	TRBJ1-5	-	CASSLRSPAYSNQPQHF	TGTGCCAGCAGCTTACGATCGCCGGCATATAGCAATCAGCCCCAGCATTTT
-	TRBV4-1	TRBJ2-5	-	CASSQVTSETQYF	TGCGCCAGCAGCCAAGTAACGAGTGAGACCCAGTACTTC
-	TRBV25-1	TRBJ2-7	TRBD2	CASSLQLTSGGLYEQYF	TGTGCCAGCAGTCTCCAGTTGACTAGCGGGGGACTCTACGAGCAGTACTTC
-	TRBV20-1	TRBJ2-7	TRBD1	CSATDRYSYEQYF	TGCAGTGCCACGGACAGGTACTCCTACGAGCAGTACTTC
many	TRBV9	TRBJ2-1	-	CASSLHKDEQFF	TGTGCCAGCAGCCTCCATAAGGATGAGCAGTTCTTC
many	TRBV27	TRBJ2-1	TRBD1	CASSLTTGGIYNEQFF	TGTGCCAGCAGTCTAACAACAGGGGGCATTTACAATGAGCAGTTCTTC
-	TRBV7-3	TRBJ2-5	TRBD2	CASSRTSGDETQYF	TGTGCCAGCAGCCGGACTAGCGGGGATGAGACCCAGTACTTC
few	TRBV28	TRBJ2-3	-	CASSLRPVGRTDTQYF	TGTGCCAGCAGTTTACGGCCGGTCGGGAGAACTGATACGCAGTATTTT
few	TRBV28	TRBJ2-5	-	CASSSPWSSQETQYF	TGTGCCAGCAGTTCCCCTTGGTCAAGCCAAGAGACCCAGTACTTC
few	TRBV6-1	TRBJ2-5	-	CASRRETAGLMETQYF	TGTGCCAGCAGGAGAGAAACGGCGGGACTCATGGAGACCCAGTACTTC
few	TRBV28	TRBJ1-3	-	CASRPIPTGNTIYF	TGTGCCAGCAGACCAATTCCTACGGGAAACACCATATATTTT
many	TRBV20-1	TRBJ1-2	-	CSDSPGWGYTF	TGCAGTGATAGTCCCGGATGGGGCTACACCTTC
few	TRBV4-1	TRBJ2-5	TRBD2	CASSQGRSGTIQETQYF	TGCGCCAGCAGCCAAGGCCGCAGCGGGACCATCCAAGAGACCCAGTACTTC
many	TRBV7-9	TRBJ1-2	TRBD1	CASSFRDRGLVGYGYTF	TGTGCCAGCAGCTTCAGGGACAGGGGGCTTGTCGGGTATGGCTACACCTTC
-	TRBV4-3	TRBJ2-7	-	CASSQDEAAPGYEQYF	TGCGCCAGCAGCCAAGATGAAGCAGCCCCCGGATACGAGCAGTACTTC
few	TRBV20-1	TRBJ2-2	TRBD1	CSLIRDRNTGELFF	TGCAGTCTAATCCGGGACAGGAACACCGGGGAGCTGTTTTTT
-	TRBV20-1	TRBJ2-1	TRBD1	CSASGTGGFQEQFF	TGCAGTGCTAGTGGGACAGGCGGTTTTCAGGAGCAGTTCTTC
many	TRBV12-3/TRBV12-4	TRBJ2-3	-	CASSATGGPADTQYF	TGTGCCAGCAGTGCGACAGGTGGCCCCGCAGATACGCAGTATTTT
many	TRBV7-9	TRBJ2-2	-	CASSLSGFGNTGELFF	TGTGCCAGCAGCCTTTCAGGGTTCGGGAACACCGGGGAGCTGTTTTTT
few	TRBV5-5	TRBJ2-1	TRBD1	CASSRTGGVYNEQFF	TGTGCCAGCAGCAGGACAGGGGGCGTCTACAATGAGCAGTTCTTC
few	TRBV6-5	TRBJ2-5	-	CASSYPGPDETQYF	TGTGCCAGCAGTTACCCAGGGCCGGATGAGACCCAGTACTTC
many	TRBV3-1	TRBJ2-7	-	CASSQVRANYEQYF	TGTGCCAGCAGCCAAGTCCGGGCGAACTACGAGCAGTACTTC
many	TRBV5-1	TRBJ1-1	-	CASSLWGAEAFF	TGCGCCAGCAGCTTGTGGGGAGCTGAAGCTTTCTTT
few	TRBV29-1	TRBJ2-7	-	CSVETESSYEQYF	TGCAGCGTTGAGACCGAGAGCTCCTACGAGCAGTACTTC